This T cell receptor beta chain derives from a study of shared clonotypes between healthy human individuals. From germline, CDR1 is KGHSH and CDR2 LQKENI. Trimming removed 1 base at V and 0 bases at J, with 10 bases between. This CDR3 region has 16 residues. Splitting of each subset's genomic DNA was done evenly across several immunoSEQ plates. The method was immunoSEQ multiplex PCR; TCRdb's version includes in-frame clones alone and lacks a portion of them. The table records more than 2,000,000 clones, around nine tenths of them present only once. Sequenced input: naive CD4+ T cells sorted from blood. Subset described: CD45RA+ positively selected. This TCR came from a man in his late teens or twenties in good health. The V and J genes are TRBV18 and TRBJ1-3; D is ambiguous. The CDR3 spells CASSPRQESSGNTIYF. CDR3 nucleotide sequence: TGTGCCAGCTCACCACGGCAGGAGAGCTCTGGAAACACCATATATTTT.